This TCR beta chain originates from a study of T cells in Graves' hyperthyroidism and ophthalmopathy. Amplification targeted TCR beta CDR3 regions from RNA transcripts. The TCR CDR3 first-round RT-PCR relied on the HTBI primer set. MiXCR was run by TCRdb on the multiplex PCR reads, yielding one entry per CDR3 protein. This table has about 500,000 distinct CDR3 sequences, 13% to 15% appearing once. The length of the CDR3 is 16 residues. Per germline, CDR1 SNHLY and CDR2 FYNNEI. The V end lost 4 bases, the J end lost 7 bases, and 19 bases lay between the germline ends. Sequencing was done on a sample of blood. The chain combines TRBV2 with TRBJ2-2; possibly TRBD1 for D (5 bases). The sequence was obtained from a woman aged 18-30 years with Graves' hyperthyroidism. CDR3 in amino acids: CASSGMGLTFGGELFF. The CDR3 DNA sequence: TGTGCCAGCAGTGGAATGGGGCTAACTTTTGGCGGGGAGCTGTTTTTT.